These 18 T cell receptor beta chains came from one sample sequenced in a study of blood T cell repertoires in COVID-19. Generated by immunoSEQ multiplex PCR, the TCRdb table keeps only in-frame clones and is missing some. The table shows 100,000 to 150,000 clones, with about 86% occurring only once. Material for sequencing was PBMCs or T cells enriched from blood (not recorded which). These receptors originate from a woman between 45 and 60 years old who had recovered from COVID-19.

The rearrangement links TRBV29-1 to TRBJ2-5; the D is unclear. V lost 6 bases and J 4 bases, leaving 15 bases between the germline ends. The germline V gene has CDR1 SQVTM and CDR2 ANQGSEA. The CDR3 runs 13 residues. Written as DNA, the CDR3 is TGCAGCGTAAAACCCACAGTTCGAGAGACCCAGTACTTC. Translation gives CSVKPTVRETQYF.

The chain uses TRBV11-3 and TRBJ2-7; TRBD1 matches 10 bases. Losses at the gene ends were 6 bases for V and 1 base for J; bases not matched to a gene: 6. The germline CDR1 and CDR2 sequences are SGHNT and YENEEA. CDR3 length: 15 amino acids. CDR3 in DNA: TGTGCCAGCAGTGAGGGGGACAGGGGATCCTACGAGCAGTACTTC. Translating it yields CASSEGDRGSYEQYF.

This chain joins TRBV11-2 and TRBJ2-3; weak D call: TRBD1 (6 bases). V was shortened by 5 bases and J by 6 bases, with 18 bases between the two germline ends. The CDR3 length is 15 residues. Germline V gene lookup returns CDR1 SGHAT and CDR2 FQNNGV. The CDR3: CASSISQTGRDTQYF. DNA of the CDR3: TGTGCCAGCAGCATATCTCAAACAGGGCGGGATACGCAGTATTTT.

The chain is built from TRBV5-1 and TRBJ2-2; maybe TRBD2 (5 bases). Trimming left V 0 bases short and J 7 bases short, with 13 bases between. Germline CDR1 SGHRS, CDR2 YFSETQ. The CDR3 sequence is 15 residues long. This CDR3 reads CASSLALAQNGELFF. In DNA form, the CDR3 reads TGCGCCAGCAGCTTGGCGTTAGCGCAAAACGGGGAGCTGTTTTTT.

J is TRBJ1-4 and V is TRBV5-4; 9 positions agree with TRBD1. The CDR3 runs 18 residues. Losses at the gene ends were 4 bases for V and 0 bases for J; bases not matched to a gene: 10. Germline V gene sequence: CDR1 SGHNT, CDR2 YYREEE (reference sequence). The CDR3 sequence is CASSRGTGGRATNEKLFF. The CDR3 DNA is TGTGCCAGCAGCAGGGGAACAGGGGGCCGGGCAACTAATGAAAAACTGTTTTTT.

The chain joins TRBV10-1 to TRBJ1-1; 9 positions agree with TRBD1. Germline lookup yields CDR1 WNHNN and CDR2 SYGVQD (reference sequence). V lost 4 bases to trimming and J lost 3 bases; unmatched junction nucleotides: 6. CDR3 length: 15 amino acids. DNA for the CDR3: TGCGCCAGCAGTGGTCCGGGACAGGGTTACACTGAAGCTTTCTTT. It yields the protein CASSGPGQGYTEAFF.

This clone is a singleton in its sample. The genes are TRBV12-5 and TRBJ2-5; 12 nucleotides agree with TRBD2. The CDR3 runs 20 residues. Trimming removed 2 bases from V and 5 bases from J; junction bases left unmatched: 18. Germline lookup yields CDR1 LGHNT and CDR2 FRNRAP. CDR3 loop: CASGLPELAGGPFVLETQYF. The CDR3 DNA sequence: TGTGCTAGTGGTTTGCCCGAACTAGCGGGGGGCCCTTTCGTATTGGAGACCCAGTACTTC.

DNA of the CDR3: TGTGCCAGCTCATCCGGGACATACAACACTGAAGCTTTCTTT. Amino acids: CASSSGTYNTEAFF. The gene calls are TRBV18 and TRBJ1-1; D is possibly TRBD1 (6 bases). The V end was cut by 5 bases, the J end by 2 bases, with 12 bases between. Germline V gives CDR1 KGHSH, CDR2 LQKENI. The CDR3 sequence is 14 residues long. Full variable domain (missing parts from reference TRBV18 and TRBJ1-1): NAGVMQNPRHLVRRRGQEARLRCSPMKGHSHVYWYRQLPEEGLKFMVYLQKENIIDESGMPKERFSAEFPKEGPSILRIQQVVRGDSAAYFCASSSGTYNTEAFFGQGTRLTVV.

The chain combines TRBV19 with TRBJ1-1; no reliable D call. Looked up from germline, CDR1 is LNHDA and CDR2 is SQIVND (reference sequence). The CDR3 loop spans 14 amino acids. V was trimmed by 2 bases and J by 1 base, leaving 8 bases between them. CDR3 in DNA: TGTGCCAGTAGTATATGGAGAGCGAACACTGAAGCTTTCTTT. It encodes CASSIWRANTEAFF.

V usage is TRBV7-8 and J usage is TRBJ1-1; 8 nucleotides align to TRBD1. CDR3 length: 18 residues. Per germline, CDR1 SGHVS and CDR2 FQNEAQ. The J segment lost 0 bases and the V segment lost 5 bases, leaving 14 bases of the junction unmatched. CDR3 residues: CASSLRTGRELMNTEAFF. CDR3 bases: TGTGCCAGCAGCCTGCGGACAGGGAGAGAACTAATGAACACTGAAGCTTTCTTT.

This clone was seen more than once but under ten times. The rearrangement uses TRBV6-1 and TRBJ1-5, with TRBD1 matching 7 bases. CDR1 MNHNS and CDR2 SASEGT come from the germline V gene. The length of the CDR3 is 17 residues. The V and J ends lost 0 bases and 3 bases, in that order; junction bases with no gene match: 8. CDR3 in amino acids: CASSEAAGGGNNQPQHF. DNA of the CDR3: TGTGCCAGCAGTGAAGCGGCAGGGGGTGGAAACAATCAGCCCCAGCATTTT.

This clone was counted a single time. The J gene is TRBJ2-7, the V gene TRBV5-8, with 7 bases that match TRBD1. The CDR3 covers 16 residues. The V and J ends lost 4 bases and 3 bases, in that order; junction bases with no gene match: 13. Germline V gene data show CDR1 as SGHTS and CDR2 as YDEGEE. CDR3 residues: CASSGDWGTANYEQYF. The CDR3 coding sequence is TGTGCCAGCAGCGGAGACTGGGGGACAGCAAACTACGAGCAGTACTTC.

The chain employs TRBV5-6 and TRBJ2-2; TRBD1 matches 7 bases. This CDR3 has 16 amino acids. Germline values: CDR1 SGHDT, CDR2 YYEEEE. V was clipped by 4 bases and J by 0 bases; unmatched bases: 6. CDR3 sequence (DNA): TGTGCCAGCAGCCAGGGGGTAAACGCGAACACCGGGGAGCTGTTTTTT. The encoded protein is CASSQGVNANTGELFF.

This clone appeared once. The CDR3 loop is CASSLAGSMNTEAFF. The CDR3, as DNA: TGCGCCAGCAGCTTGGCAGGGTCCATGAACACTGAAGCTTTCTTT. The chain links TRBV5-1 to TRBJ1-1; D is perhaps TRBD1 (5 bases). The length of the CDR3 is 15 residues. V was trimmed by 0 bases and J by 0 bases, leaving 9 bases between them. Germline CDR1 and CDR2: SGHRS and YFSETQ.

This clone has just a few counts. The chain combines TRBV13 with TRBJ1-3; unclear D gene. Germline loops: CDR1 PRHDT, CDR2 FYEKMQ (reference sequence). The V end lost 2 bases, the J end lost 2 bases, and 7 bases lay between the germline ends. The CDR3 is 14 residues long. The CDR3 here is CASSLTGTGNTIYF. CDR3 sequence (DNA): TGTGCCAGCAGCTTAACGGGGACTGGAAACACCATATATTTT.

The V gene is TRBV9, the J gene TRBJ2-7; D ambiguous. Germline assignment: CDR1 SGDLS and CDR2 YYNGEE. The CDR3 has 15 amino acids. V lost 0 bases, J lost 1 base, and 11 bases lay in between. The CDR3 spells CASSVGQTQSYEQYF. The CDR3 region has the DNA TGTGCCAGCAGCGTAGGTCAGACTCAATCCTACGAGCAGTACTTC. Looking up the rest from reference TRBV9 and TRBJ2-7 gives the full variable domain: DSGVTQTPKHLITATGQRVTLRCSPRSGDLSVYWYQQSLDQGLQFLIQYYNGEERAKGNILERFSAQQFPDLHSELNLSSLELGDSALYFCASSVGQTQSYEQYFGPGTRLTVT.

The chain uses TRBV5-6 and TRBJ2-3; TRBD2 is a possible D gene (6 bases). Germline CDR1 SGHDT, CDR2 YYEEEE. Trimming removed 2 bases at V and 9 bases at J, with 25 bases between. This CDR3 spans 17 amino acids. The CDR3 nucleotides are TGTGCCAGCAGCTTCCTAAGATCGGGGGTCGCTCGGGGGACGCAGTATTTT. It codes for CASSFLRSGVARGTQYF.

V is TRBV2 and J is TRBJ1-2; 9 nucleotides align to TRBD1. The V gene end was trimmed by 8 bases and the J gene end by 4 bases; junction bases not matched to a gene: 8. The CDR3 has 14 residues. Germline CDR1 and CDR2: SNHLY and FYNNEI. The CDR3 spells CASRTEDRGYGYTF. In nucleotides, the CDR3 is TGTGCCAGCCGAACTGAGGACAGGGGCTATGGCTACACCTTC. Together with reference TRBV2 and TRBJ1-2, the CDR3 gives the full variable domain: EPEVTQTPSHQVTQMGQEVILRCVPISNHLYFYWYRQILGQKVEFLVSFYNNEISEKSEIFDDQFSVERPDGSNFTLKIRSTKLEDSAMYFCASRTEDRGYGYTFGSGTRLTVV.